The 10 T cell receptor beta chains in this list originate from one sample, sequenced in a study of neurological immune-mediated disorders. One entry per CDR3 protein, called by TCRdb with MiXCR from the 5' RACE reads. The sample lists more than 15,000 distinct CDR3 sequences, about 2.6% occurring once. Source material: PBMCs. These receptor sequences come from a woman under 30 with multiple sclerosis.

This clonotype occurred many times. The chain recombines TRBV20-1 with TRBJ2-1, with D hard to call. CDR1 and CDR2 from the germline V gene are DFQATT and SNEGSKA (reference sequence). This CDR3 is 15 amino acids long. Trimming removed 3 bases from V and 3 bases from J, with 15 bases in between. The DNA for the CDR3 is TGCAGTGCTAGGGGCCCTAGTTCGGGCTACAATGAGCAGTTCTTC. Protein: CSARGPSSGYNEQFF.

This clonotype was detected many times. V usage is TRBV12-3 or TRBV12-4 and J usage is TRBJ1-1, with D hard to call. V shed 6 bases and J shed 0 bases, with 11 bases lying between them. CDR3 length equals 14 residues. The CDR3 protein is CASSLGQMNTEAFF. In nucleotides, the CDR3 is TGTGCCAGCAGCCTGGGCCAAATGAACACTGAAGCTTTCTTT.

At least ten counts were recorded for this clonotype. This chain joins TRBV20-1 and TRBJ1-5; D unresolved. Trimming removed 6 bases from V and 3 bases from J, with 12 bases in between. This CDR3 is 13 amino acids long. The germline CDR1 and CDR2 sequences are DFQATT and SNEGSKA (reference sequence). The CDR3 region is CSAVTGVNQPQHF. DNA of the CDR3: TGCAGTGCCGTCACGGGCGTCAATCAGCCCCAGCATTTT.

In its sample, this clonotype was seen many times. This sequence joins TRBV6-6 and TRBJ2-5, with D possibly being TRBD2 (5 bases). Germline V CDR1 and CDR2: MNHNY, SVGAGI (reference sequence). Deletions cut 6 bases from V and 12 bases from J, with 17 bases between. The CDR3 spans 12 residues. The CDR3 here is CASSTPGLHKYF. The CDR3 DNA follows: TGTGCCAGCAGCACACCGGGATTACACAAGTACTTC.

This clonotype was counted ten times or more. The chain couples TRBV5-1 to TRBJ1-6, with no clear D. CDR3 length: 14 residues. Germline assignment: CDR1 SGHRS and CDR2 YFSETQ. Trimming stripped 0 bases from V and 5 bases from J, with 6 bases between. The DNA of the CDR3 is TGCGCCAGCAGCTTGGACGGAGATAATTCACCCCTCCACTTT. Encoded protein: CASSLDGDNSPLHF.

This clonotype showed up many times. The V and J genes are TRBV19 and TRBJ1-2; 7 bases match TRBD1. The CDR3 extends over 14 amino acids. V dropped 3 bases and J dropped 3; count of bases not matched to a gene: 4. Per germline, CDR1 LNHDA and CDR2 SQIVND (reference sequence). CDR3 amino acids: CASSMRGLHYGYTF. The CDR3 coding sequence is TGTGCCAGTAGTATGAGGGGGCTTCACTATGGCTACACCTTC.

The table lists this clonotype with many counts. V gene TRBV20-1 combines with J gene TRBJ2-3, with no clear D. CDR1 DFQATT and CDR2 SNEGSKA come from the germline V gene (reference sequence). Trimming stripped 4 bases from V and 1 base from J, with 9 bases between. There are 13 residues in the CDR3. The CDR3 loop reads CSAKFMRTDTQYF. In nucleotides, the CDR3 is TGCAGTGCTAAATTTATGCGCACAGATACGCAGTATTTT.

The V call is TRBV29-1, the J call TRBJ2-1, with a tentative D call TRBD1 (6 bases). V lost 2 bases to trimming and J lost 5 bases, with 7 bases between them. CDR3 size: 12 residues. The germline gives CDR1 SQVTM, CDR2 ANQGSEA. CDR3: CSVEKGDNEQFF. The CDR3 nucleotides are TGCAGCGTTGAAAAGGGGGACAATGAGCAGTTCTTC.

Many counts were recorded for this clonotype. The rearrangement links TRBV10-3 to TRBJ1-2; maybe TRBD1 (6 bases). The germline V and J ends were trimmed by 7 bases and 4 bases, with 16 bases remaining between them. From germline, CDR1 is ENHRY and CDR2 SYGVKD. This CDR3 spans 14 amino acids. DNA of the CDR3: TGTGCCATCAAAACGGCAGGGGCAATCTATGGCTACACCTTC. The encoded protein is CAIKTAGAIYGYTF.

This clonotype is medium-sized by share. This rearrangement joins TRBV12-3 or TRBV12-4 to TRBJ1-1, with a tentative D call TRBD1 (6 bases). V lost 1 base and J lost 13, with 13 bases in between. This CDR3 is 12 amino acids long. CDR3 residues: CASSLVGTRGFF. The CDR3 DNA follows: TGTGCCAGCAGTTTAGTTGGGACAAGGGGTTTCTTT.